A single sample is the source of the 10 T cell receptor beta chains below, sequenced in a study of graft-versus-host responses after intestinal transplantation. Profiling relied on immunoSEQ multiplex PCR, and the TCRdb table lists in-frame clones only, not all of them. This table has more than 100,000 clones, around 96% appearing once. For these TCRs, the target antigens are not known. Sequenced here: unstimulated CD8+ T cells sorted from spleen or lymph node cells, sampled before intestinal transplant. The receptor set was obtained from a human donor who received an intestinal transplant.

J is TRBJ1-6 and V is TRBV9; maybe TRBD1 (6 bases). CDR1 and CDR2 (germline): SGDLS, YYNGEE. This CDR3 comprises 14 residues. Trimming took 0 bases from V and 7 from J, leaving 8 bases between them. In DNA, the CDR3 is TGTGCCAGCAGCGTAGAAGGGGGGAATTCACCCCTCCACTTT. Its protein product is CASSVEGGNSPLHF.

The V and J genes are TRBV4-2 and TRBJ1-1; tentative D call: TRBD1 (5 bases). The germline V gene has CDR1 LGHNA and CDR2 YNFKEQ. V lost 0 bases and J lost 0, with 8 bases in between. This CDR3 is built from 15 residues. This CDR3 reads CASSQETGLNTEAFF. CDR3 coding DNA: TGTGCCAGCAGCCAAGAAACAGGCTTGAACACTGAAGCTTTCTTT.

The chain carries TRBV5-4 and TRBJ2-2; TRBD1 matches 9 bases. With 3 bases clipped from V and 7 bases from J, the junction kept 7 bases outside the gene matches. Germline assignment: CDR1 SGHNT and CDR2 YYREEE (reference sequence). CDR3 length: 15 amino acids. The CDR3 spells CASSYAGTGFGELFF. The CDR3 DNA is TGTGCCAGCAGCTACGCCGGGACAGGGTTCGGGGAGCTGTTTTTT.

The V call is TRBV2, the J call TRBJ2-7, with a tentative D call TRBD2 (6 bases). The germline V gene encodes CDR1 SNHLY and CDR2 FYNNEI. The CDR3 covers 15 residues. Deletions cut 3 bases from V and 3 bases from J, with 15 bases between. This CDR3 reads CASSEAIAERYEQYF. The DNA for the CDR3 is TGTGCCAGCAGTGAGGCGATAGCGGAGCGCTACGAGCAGTACTTC.

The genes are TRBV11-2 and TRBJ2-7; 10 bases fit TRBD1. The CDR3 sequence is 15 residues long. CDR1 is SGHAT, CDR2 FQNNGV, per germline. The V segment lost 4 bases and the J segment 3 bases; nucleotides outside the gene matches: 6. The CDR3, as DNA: TGTGCCAGCAGCTCGCCGGGACAGGGGATCTACGAGCAGTACTTC. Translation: CASSSPGQGIYEQYF.

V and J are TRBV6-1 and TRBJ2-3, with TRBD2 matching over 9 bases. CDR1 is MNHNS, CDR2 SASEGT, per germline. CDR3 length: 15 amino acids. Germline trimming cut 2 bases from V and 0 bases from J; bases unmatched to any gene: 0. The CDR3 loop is CASSELAGSTDTQYF. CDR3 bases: TGTGCCAGCAGTGAACTAGCGGGGAGCACAGATACGCAGTATTTT.

CDR3 loop: CASSSQGAYNEQFF. CDR3 DNA sequence: TGTGCCAGCAGTTCACAGGGGGCCTACAATGAGCAGTTCTTC. The chain joins TRBV27 to TRBJ2-1; 8 bases map to TRBD1. Germline trimming cut 4 bases from V and 2 bases from J; bases unmatched to any gene: 1. The CDR3 is 14 amino acids. Looked up from germline, CDR1 is MNHEY and CDR2 is SMNVEV (reference sequence).

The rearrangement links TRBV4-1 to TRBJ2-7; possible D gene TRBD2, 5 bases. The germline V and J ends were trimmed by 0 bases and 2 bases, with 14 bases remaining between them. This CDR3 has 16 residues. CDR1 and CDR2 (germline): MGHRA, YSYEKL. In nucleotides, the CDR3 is TGCGCCAGCAGCCAAGAGGAAGCGGCTAGGACCTACGAGCAGTACTTC. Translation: CASSQEEAARTYEQYF.

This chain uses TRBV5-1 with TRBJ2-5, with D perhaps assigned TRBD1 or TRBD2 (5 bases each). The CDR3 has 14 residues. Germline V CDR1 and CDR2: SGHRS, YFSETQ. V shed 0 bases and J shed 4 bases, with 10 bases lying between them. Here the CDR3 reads CASSLAIGAETQYF. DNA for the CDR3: TGCGCCAGCAGCTTGGCCATCGGGGCAGAGACCCAGTACTTC.

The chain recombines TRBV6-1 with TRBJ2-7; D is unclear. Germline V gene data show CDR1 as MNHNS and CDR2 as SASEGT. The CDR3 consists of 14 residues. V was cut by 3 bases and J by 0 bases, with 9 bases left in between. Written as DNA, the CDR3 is TGTGCCAGCAGTGATGCGGACCACTCCTACGAGCAGTACTTC. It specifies CASSDADHSYEQYF.